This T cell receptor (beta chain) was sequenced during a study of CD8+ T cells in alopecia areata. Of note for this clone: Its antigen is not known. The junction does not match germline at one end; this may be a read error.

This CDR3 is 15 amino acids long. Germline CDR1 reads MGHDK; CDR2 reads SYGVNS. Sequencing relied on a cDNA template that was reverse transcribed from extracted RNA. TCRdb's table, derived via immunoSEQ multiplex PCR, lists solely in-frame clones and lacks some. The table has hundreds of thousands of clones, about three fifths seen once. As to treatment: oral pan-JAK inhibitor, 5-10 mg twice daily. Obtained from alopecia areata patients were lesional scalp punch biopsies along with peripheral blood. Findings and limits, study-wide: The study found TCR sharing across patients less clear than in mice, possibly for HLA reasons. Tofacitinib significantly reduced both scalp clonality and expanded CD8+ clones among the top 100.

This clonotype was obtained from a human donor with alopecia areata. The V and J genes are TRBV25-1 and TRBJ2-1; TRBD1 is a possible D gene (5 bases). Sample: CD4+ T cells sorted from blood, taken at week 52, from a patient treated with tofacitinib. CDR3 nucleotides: TGTGCCAGCAGTCAATACAGCCAGGGCTCCAATGAGCAGTTCTTC. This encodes CASSQYSQGSNEQFF.